These T cell receptor beta chains were read from a single sample in a study of T cell changes during pregnancy in multiple sclerosis. TCRdb's table, derived via immunoSEQ multiplex PCR, lists solely in-frame clones and lacks some. This table has about 56,000 clones, approximately 90% appearing once. The sample here was peripheral blood, taken in the first trimester of pregnancy. These receptors were taken from a female donor in good health, enrolled as a control in a pregnancy study. Both conserved end residues are part of each CDR3. D genes are given only for firm matches. Rows may omit the clone size; those that give it use once, few, many or a size class.

>TRBJ2-7|NA|TRBV7-9|NA
TGTGCCAGCAGCTTTAACTACGAGCAGTACTTC
CASSFNYEQYF
>TRBJ1-5|NA|TRBV2|NA
TGTGCCAGCAGTGAAGATCCCGACCAGGGCAGGCATTTT
CASSEDPDQGRHF
>TRBJ2-7|TRBD1|TRBV11-2|NA
TGTGCCAGCAGCTGGGGACAGGGAAGCTCCTACGAGCAGTACTTC
CASSWGQGSSYEQYF
>TRBJ1-1|NA|TRBV7-6|NA
TGTGCCAGCAGTTTATCAGGGGCCACTGAAGCTTTCTTT
CASSLSGATEAFF
>TRBJ2-1|NA|TRBV11-3|NA
TGTGCCAGCAGCTTAGCCGGACAGTCATCCTACAATGAGCAGTTCTTC
CASSLAGQSSYNEQFF
>TRBJ2-5|NA|TRBV30|NA
TGTGCCTGGAGTAATCTAGGAGTGGAGACCCAGTACTTC
CAWSNLGVETQYF
>TRBJ2-7|NA|TRBV5-1|NA
TGCGCCAGCAGCTTGGGGCACGAGCAGTACTTC
CASSLGHEQYF
>TRBJ2-1|TRBD2|TRBV6-5|NA
TGTGCCAGCAGTTACGATTCGAGGACTAGCGGCAATGAGCAGTTCTTC
CASSYDSRTSGNEQFF
>TRBJ2-7|NA|TRBV7-7|NA
TGTGCTAGCAGCTACAGCTCCTACGAGCAGTACTTC
CASSYSSYEQYF
>TRBJ1-6|NA|TRBV2|once
TGTGCCAGCAGCGACGACAGGTCGAGGAATTCACCCCTCCACTTT
CASSDDRSRNSPLHF
>TRBJ2-7|TRBD1|TRBV6-1|NA
TGTGCCAGCAGCGAGGGGGACAGGGCCCTCGAGCAGTACTTC
CASSEGDRALEQYF
>TRBJ2-1|TRBD2|TRBV7-9|NA
TGTGCCACCTGGGGGGGGAATGAGCAGTTCTTC
CATWGGNEQFF
>TRBJ2-7|TRBD2|TRBV5-6|NA
TGTGCCAGCAGCTTGGCCGCGGGACTAGTATATGCCCCCGCCTACGAGCAGTACTTC
CASSLAAGLVYAPAYEQYF
>TRBJ1-1|NA|TRBV6-5|many
TGTGCCAGCGTCCGGGGGAGGTTATTAGGCACTGAAGCTTTCTTT
CASVRGRLLGTEAFF
>TRBJ2-7|TRBD2|TRBV2|NA
TGTGCCATCAGAGCGGGGGGGCCAGGCGAGCAGTACTTC
CAIRAGGPGEQYF
>TRBJ2-7|TRBD2|TRBV11-2|NA
TGTGCCAGCAGCTTATCCCTAGCGGGGGGCCCCCTGTACGAGCAGTACTTC
CASSLSLAGGPLYEQYF
>TRBJ1-2|NA|TRBV28|NA
TGTGCCAGCAGTTTTGCTTCCGGAGGCGGGTATGGCTACACCTTC
CASSFASGGGYGYTF
>TRBJ2-1|TRBD1|TRBV7-9|NA
TGTGCCAGCAGCCTCCATGCTATTACCGGGACAGGGAGGACGGATGAGCAGTTCTTC
CASSLHAITGTGRTDEQFF
>TRBJ2-5|NA|TRBV28|NA
TGTGCCAGCAGCCCTTACGGGGAGACCCAGTACTTC
CASSPYGETQYF
>TRBJ1-2|TRBD1|TRBV19|NA
TGTGCCAGTAGTAACCGGGACAGTAGCATCTATGGCTACACCTTC
CASSNRDSSIYGYTF
>TRBJ2-3|NA|TRBV19|NA
TGTGCCAGTAGTATTCGGACCGGAGGGACGCAGTATTTT
CASSIRTGGTQYF
>TRBJ1-5|NA|TRBV27|NA
TGTGCCAGCAGTTGGGGCGCCGATCAGCCCCAGCATTTT
CASSWGADQPQHF
>TRBJ2-7|NA|TRBV4-1|few
TGCGCCAGCAGCCAAGTAGTCGGGGAGCAGTACTTC
CASSQVVGEQYF
>TRBJ1-2|NA|TRBV7-2|NA
TGTGCCAGCAGCTTGGGCTCTGAAGCAATTGGCTACACCTTC
CASSLGSEAIGYTF
>TRBJ1-1|NA|TRBV6-1|NA
TGTGCCAGCAGTGAAGCTGCGGGGACGAACACTGAAGCTTTCTTT
CASSEAAGTNTEAFF
>TRBJ1-2|NA|TRBV2|NA
TGTGCCAGCAGTAACAGTTTTGAGGGCGGATTC
CASSNSFEGGF
>TRBJ1-6|TRBD1|TRBV2|few
TGTGCCAGCAGTGAGGGACAGGGGGGGTATGAGCCCCTCCACTTT
CASSEGQGGYEPLHF
>TRBJ2-5|NA|TRBV29-1|NA
TGCAGCGTTGAAGCTCCGGGAGTACAAGAGACCCAGTACTTC
CSVEAPGVQETQYF
>TRBJ2-7|TRBD1|TRBV19|NA
TGTGCCAGTAGTATTCAGGACAGGGAATTCTACGAGCAGTACTTC
CASSIQDREFYEQYF
>TRBJ1-2|NA|TRBV6-1|NA
TGTGCCACCCAGGACAGAAACTATGGCTACACCTTC
CATQDRNYGYTF
>TRBJ1-3|TRBD1|TRBV6-5|NA
TGTGCCAGCAGTTACGGACAGGGCTCTGGAAACACCATATATTTT
CASSYGQGSGNTIYF